This T cell receptor (beta chain) emerged from a study of cytomegalovirus exposure and HLA in healthy donors. Study-wide points: In terms of immune exposure information, only CMV serostatus was available. Highest at DRB1 and lowest at HLA-C, TCR association rates differed among HLA loci in a later analysis.

Turning to this clone: Its matching antigen is unknown.

The primer mix had 60 Vbeta and 13 Jbeta primers. Generated by immunoSEQ multiplex PCR, the TCRdb table keeps only in-frame clones and is missing some. Of about 140,000 clones in the sample, more than 70% were seen once. The sequence derives from a man aged 40-49 years in good health and CMV-seronegative. Input material: PBMCs.

This CDR3 reads CASSSGTAQYF. The DNA for the CDR3 is TGTGCCAGCAGTTCCGGGACAGCGCAGTACTTC. The chain joins TRBV27 to TRBJ2-7; 7 bases are shared with TRBD1. The CDR3 runs to 11 residues. Trimming took 4 bases from V and 9 from J; bases not matched to a gene: 3. Germline V lookup: CDR1 MNHEY, CDR2 SMNVEV (reference sequence).